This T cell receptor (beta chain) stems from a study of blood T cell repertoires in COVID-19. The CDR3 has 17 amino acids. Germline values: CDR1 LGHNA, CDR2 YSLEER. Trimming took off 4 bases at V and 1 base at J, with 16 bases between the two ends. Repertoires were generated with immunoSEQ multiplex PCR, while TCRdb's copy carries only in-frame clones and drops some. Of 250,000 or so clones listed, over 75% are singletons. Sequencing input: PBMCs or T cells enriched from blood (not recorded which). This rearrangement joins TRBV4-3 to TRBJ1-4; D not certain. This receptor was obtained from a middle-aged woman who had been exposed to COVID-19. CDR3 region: CASSRALGGQTNEKLFF. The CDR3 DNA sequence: TGCGCCAGCAGCCGGGCATTAGGAGGGCAAACTAATGAAAAACTGTTTTTT.